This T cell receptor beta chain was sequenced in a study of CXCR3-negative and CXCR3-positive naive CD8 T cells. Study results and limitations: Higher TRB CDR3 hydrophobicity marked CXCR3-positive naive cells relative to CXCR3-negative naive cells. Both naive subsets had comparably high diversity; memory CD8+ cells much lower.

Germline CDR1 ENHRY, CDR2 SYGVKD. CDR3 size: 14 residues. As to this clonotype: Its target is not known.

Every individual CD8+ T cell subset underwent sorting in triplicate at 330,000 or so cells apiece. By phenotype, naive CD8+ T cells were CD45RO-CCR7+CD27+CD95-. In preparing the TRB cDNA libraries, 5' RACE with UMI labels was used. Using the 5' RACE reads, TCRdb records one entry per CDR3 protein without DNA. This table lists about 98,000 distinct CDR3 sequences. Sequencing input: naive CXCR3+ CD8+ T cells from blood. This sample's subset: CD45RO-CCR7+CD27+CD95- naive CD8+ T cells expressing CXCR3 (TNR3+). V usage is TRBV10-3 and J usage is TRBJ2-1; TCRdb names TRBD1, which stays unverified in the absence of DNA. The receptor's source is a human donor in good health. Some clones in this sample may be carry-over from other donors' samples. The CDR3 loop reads CAIDPGGVYNEQFF.